This T cell receptor (beta chain) comes out of a study of T cell responses to AZD1222 COVID-19 vaccine. The table came from immunoSEQ multiplex PCR; TCRdb's copy has only in-frame clones and leaves some out. The sample gives approximately 300,000 clones, approximately 94% of which show up once; roughly 0.51% is in the top ten. Notes on the study in general: Only a handful of people who got AZD1222 tested seropositive at baseline. A reported finding is that nearly half of spike-specific TCRs target unmutated variant regions.

With 4 bases removed from V and 7 bases from J, the gap between germline ends came to 17 bases. Germline V lookup: CDR1 MDHEN, CDR2 SYDVKM. The CDR3 consists of 14 residues. Concerning this clone itself: Its target is not known.

This sequence was found in an adult who received the AZD1222 COVID-19 vaccine. This material consisted of peripheral blood, taken 28 days after the second AZD1222 dose. The chain combines TRBV28 with TRBJ2-7, with D perhaps given as TRBD1 or TRBD2 (6 bases each). CDR3 sequence: CASSSQGGAVEQYF. DNA for the CDR3: TGTGCCAGCAGTTCACAGGGAGGAGCAGTGGAGCAGTACTTC.